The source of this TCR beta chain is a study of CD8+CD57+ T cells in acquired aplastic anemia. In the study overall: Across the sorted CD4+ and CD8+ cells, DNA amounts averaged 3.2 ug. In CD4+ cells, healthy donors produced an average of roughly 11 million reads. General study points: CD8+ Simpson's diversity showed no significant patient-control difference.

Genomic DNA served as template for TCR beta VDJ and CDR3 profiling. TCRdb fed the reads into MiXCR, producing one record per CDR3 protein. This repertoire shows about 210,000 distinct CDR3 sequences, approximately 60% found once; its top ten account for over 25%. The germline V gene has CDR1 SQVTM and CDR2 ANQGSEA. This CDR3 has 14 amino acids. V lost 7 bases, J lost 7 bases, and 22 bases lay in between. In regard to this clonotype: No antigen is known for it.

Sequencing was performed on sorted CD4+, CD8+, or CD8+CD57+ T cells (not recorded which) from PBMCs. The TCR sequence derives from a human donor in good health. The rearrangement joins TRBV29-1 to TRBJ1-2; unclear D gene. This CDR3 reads CSGGPDRNSIGYTF. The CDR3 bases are TGCAGCGGTGGACCGGACCGTAATTCTATTGGCTACACCTTC.